This passage covers 25 T cell receptor beta chains from one sample sequenced in a study of cytomegalovirus exposure and HLA in healthy donors. Assay: immunoSEQ multiplex PCR; the TCRdb copy retains only in-frame clones and omits some. The sample lists approximately 62,000 clones, around 92% occurring once. The sample taken for sequencing was PBMCs. The source of these receptors is a woman aged 18-29 years in good health and CMV-seronegative.

The rearrangement links TRBV5-1 to TRBJ1-4; D might be TRBD1 (5 bases). Trimming took off 1 base at V and 6 bases at J, with 10 bases between the two ends. CDR1 SGHRS and CDR2 YFSETQ come from the germline V gene. The CDR3 is 14 residues long. The CDR3 DNA reads TGCGCCAGCAGCTTGAGGGGCGTGGATGAAAAACTGTTTTTT. As protein: CASSLRGVDEKLFF.

J is TRBJ2-7 and V is TRBV29-1; TRBD1 agrees at 9 bases. The CDR3 spans 12 residues. V shed 4 bases and J 12 bases; nucleotides not matched to a gene: 10. From germline, CDR1 is SQVTM and CDR2 ANQGSEA. The DNA of the CDR3 is TGCAGCGTTGGGGGACAGGGACGGCCCTTGTACTTC. Translation: CSVGGQGRPLYF.

This clone was seen more than once but under ten times. The sample holds other DNA sequences that translate to the same CDR3. The CDR3 reads CASSVGETQYF. CDR3 DNA sequence: TGTGCCAGCAGTGTCGGGGAGACCCAGTACTTC. J is TRBJ2-5 and V is TRBV2, with unresolved D. V shed 4 bases and J shed 5 bases, with 5 bases lying between them. The germline CDR1 and CDR2 sequences are SNHLY and FYNNEI. The length of the CDR3 is 11 residues.

The chain links TRBV28 to TRBJ2-5; unclear D gene. V lost 3 bases and J 5 bases, leaving 7 bases between the germline ends. This CDR3 contains 12 residues. Germline V gene sequence: CDR1 MDHEN, CDR2 SYDVKM. Here the CDR3 DNA reads TGTGCCAGCAGTTTTAGTCTCGAGACCCAGTACTTC. This codes for CASSFSLETQYF. The full variable domain, rest sourced from reference TRBV28 and TRBJ2-5, is DVKVTQSSRYLVKRTGEKVFLECVQDMDHENMFWYRQDPGLGLRLIYFSYDVKMKEKGDIPEGYSVSREKKERFSLILESASTNQTSMYLCASSFSLETQYFGPGTRLLVL.

The chain is built from TRBV7-2 and TRBJ2-5; weak D call: TRBD1 (6 bases). The length of the CDR3 is 14 residues. The V and J ends lost 5 bases and 5 bases respectively, with 15 bases between them. CDR1 is SGHTA and CDR2 is FQGNSA in the germline V gene. In nucleotides, the CDR3 is TGTGCCAGCAGCCCGGGGACAATCGGGGAGACCCAGTACTTC. The encoded protein is CASSPGTIGETQYF.

This sequence joins TRBV28 and TRBJ2-5; D is perhaps TRBD1 (5 bases). V was cut by 6 bases and J by 4 bases, with 12 bases left in between. Germline CDR1 reads MDHEN; CDR2 reads SYDVKM. This CDR3 contains 13 residues. The CDR3, as DNA: TGTGCCAGCAGGGTAGGGGCTTTAGAGACCCAGTACTTC. As protein: CASRVGALETQYF.

The chain has TRBV30 and TRBJ2-7; D gene ambiguous. V shed 4 bases and J shed 1 base, with 11 bases lying between them. This CDR3 is built from 13 residues. The germline CDR1 and CDR2 sequences are GTSNPN and SVGIG (reference sequence). The CDR3 sequence is CAWKGGKSYEQYF. As DNA, the CDR3 is TGTGCCTGGAAAGGCGGAAAGTCCTACGAGCAGTACTTC. Supplemented by reference TRBV30 and TRBJ2-7, the full variable domain reads SQTIHQWPATLVQPVGSPLSLECTVEGTSNPNLYWYRQAAGRGLQLLFYSVGIGQISSEVPQNLSASRPQDRQFILSSKKLLLSDSGFYLCAWKGGKSYEQYFGPGTRLTVT.

For the CDR3, the DNA is TGTGCCAGCAGTCAAGCGGGGGGGGCAGAAGATACGCAGTATTTT. This translates into CASSQAGGAEDTQYF. This chain links TRBV27 with TRBJ2-3; 10 bases match TRBD2. Germline V gives CDR1 MNHEY, CDR2 SMNVEV (reference sequence). J lost 5 bases, V lost 5 bases, and 7 bases had no gene match. The CDR3 has 15 residues.

The chain couples TRBV6-5 to TRBJ2-5; 10 bases match TRBD2. Germline lookup yields CDR1 MNHEY and CDR2 SVGAGI. The CDR3 extends over 15 amino acids. The ends lost 4 bases at V and 5 bases at J; junction bases unmatched: 7. CDR3 nucleotides: TGTGCCAGCAGTTTGAGCGGGAGGGCCGGGGAGACCCAGTACTTC. Its translation: CASSLSGRAGETQYF.

V gene TRBV2 combines with J gene TRBJ2-7, with 11 nucleotides matching TRBD2. The CDR3 totals 15 residues. Germline lookup yields CDR1 SNHLY and CDR2 FYNNEI. The ends lost 6 bases at V and 0 bases at J; junction bases unmatched: 4. Written as DNA, the CDR3 is TGTGCCAGCAGCAAGACTAGCGGGGACTCCTACGAGCAGTACTTC. Protein: CASSKTSGDSYEQYF.

The V gene is TRBV10-3, the J gene TRBJ2-6, with 7 bases aligning to TRBD1. This CDR3 contains 18 residues. V shed 2 bases, J shed 0 bases, and the junction held 7 bases outside the gene matches. Germline V gene lookup returns CDR1 ENHRY and CDR2 SYGVKD. CDR3 sequence: CAISERGRGNSGANVLTF. CDR3 DNA sequence: TGTGCCATCAGTGAGCGGGGCAGGGGGAACTCTGGGGCCAACGTCCTGACTTTC.

The rearrangement joins TRBV18 to TRBJ1-4, with D perhaps TRBD1 (6 bases). Trimming left V 3 bases short and J 2 bases short, with 10 bases between. This CDR3 contains 15 residues. Looked up from germline, CDR1 is KGHSH and CDR2 is LQKENI. The CDR3 region is CASSPQGTTNEKLFF. CDR3 coding DNA: TGTGCCAGCTCACCGCAGGGGACGACTAATGAAAAACTGTTTTTT. Using reference TRBV18 and TRBJ1-4 for the parts outside the CDR3, the full variable domain is NAGVMQNPRHLVRRRGQEARLRCSPMKGHSHVYWYRQLPEEGLKFMVYLQKENIIDESGMPKERFSAEFPKEGPSILRIQQVVRGDSAAYFCASSPQGTTNEKLFFGSGTQLSVL.

CDR3 in DNA: TGTGCCAGCAGAATAGCGGGGGGGAGCACAGATACGCAGTATTTT. It specifies CASRIAGGSTDTQYF. The chain joins TRBV28 to TRBJ2-3, with TRBD2 matching over 11 bases. Germline CDR1 and CDR2: MDHEN and SYDVKM. Unmatched junction bases numbered 2, after V lost 6 bases and J lost 0 bases. CDR3 length: 15 amino acids.

The rearrangement uses TRBV28 and TRBJ2-1, with 7 nucleotides matching TRBD1. V shed 6 bases and J 15 bases; nucleotides not matched to a gene: 8. The CDR3 contains 11 residues. CDR1 MDHEN and CDR2 SYDVKM come from the germline V gene. CDR3 sequence: CASSRQGPPFF. The CDR3, as DNA: TGTGCCAGCAGCCGACAGGGTCCGCCGTTCTTC.

DNA for the CDR3: TGTGCCAGCAGCCAAGATGTTGCGGGGGCGGCTAATGAAAAACTGTTTTTT. Its translation is CASSQDVAGAANEKLFF. The rearrangement uses TRBV14 and TRBJ1-4; tentative D call: TRBD1 (6 bases). CDR3 length: 17 residues. Germline CDR1 SGHDN, CDR2 FVKESK. V was clipped by 0 bases and J by 3 bases, with 14 bases between them.

This chain joins TRBV6-6 and TRBJ2-7; a possible D gene is TRBD2 (6 bases). This CDR3 contains 13 residues. V lost 4 bases and J 1 base, leaving 8 bases between the germline ends. Looked up from germline, CDR1 is MNHNY and CDR2 is SVGAGI (reference sequence). The CDR3 nucleotides are TGTGCCAGCAGTTCGGGGAGGTCCTACGAGCAGTACTTC. Translation: CASSSGRSYEQYF.

This rearrangement joins TRBV6-4 to TRBJ1-2; no reliable D call. The CDR3 runs 13 residues. Germline-derived CDR1 and CDR2 are MRHNA and SNTAGT. The germline V and J ends were trimmed by 6 bases and 2 bases, with 10 bases remaining between them. CDR3 DNA sequence: TGTGCCAGCAGGCCCGAGCCCAACTATGGCTACACCTTC. It yields the protein CASRPEPNYGYTF.

The chain is built from TRBV6-1 and TRBJ1-3; D may be TRBD1 (5 bases). The CDR3 is 15 amino acids. Germline CDR1 and CDR2: MNHNS and SASEGT. V lost 2 bases to trimming and J lost 3 bases, with 11 bases between them. The CDR3 spells CASSEKEGHGNTIYF. In nucleotides, the CDR3 is TGTGCCAGCAGTGAAAAGGAGGGGCATGGAAACACCATATATTTT.

J is TRBJ2-1 and V is TRBV6-5; TRBD2 matches at 11 bases. Germline assignment: CDR1 MNHEY and CDR2 SVGAGI. The CDR3 length is 14 residues. J lost 3 bases, V lost 6 bases, and 1 base had no gene match. CDR3: CASSTSGSYNEQFF. CDR3 coding DNA: TGTGCCAGCAGCACTAGCGGGAGCTACAATGAGCAGTTCTTC.

The J gene is TRBJ2-7, the V gene TRBV9; tentative D call: TRBD2 (5 bases). CDR1 is SGDLS, CDR2 YYNGEE, per germline. This CDR3 is built from 13 residues. Trimming stripped 2 bases from V and 4 bases from J, with 10 bases between. The CDR3 region is CASSVAPGYEQYF. The CDR3 DNA reads TGTGCCAGCAGCGTCGCGCCGGGGTACGAGCAGTACTTC. The complete variable domain, with remaining parts taken from reference TRBV9 and TRBJ2-7, reads DSGVTQTPKHLITATGQRVTLRCSPRSGDLSVYWYQQSLDQGLQFLIQYYNGEERAKGNILERFSAQQFPDLHSELNLSSLELGDSALYFCASSVAPGYEQYFGPGTRLTVT.

The rearrangement joins TRBV11-1 to TRBJ2-1; 7 nucleotides agree with TRBD1. The CDR3 is 15 amino acids. V was pared by 1 base and J by 2 bases, with 2 bases of the junction left unmatched. Germline V gene sequence: CDR1 SGHAT, CDR2 FQDESV (reference sequence). CDR3 residues: CASSLGQGPYNEQFF. The CDR3 DNA is TGTGCCAGCAGCTTAGGACAGGGTCCCTACAATGAGCAGTTCTTC.

The chain links TRBV19 to TRBJ2-5; 8 nucleotides line up with TRBD1. Trimming took 6 bases from V and 5 from J; bases not matched to a gene: 11. Germline values: CDR1 LNHDA, CDR2 SQIVND (reference sequence). The CDR3 contains 15 residues. This CDR3 reads CASRPGTGGGETQYF. The CDR3 DNA follows: TGTGCCAGTAGGCCCGGGACAGGAGGTGGGGAGACCCAGTACTTC.

The V call is TRBV5-1, the J call TRBJ2-5, with D maybe TRBD1 (6 bases). Germline V gene lookup returns CDR1 SGHRS and CDR2 YFSETQ. The V end lost 2 bases, the J end lost 8 bases, and 22 bases lay between the germline ends. CDR3 size: 16 residues. CDR3 amino acids: CASSFGDTGRWGTQYF. The CDR3 DNA sequence: TGCGCCAGCAGCTTTGGGGACACCGGACGATGGGGCACCCAGTACTTC.

The V gene is TRBV6-1, the J gene TRBJ2-2; D unclear. V was clipped by 3 bases and J by 0 bases, with 8 bases between them. The CDR3 spans 15 residues. Germline values: CDR1 MNHNS, CDR2 SASEGT. The CDR3 spells CASSETATNTGELFF. CDR3 DNA sequence: TGTGCCAGCAGTGAGACTGCTACGAACACCGGGGAGCTGTTTTTT.

This clone showed up just a few times. The chain carries TRBV2 and TRBJ2-7; the D gene is possibly TRBD1 (5 bases). Germline V lookup: CDR1 SNHLY, CDR2 FYNNEI. This CDR3 region has 13 residues. Trimming stripped 2 bases from V and 6 bases from J, with 11 bases between. The CDR3 spells CASSERGVGEQYF. DNA for the CDR3: TGTGCCAGCAGTGAAAGGGGTGTCGGCGAGCAGTACTTC.